This TCR beta chain was retrieved from a study of blood T cell repertoires in COVID-19. Study in general: Both acute and convalescent COVID-19 samples were obtained from the United States, Italy and Spain.

In the original analysis: Reference gene primer amplification gave nucleated cell count estimates. Method: immunoSEQ multiplex PCR; TCRdb's copy keeps in-frame clones and lacks some. That table is the source of V, J and clone size, and D and trimming were worked out from the DNA. The sample has 90,000 to 120,000 clones, about 83% seen once. Unmatched junction bases numbered 11, after V lost 2 bases and J lost 11 bases. Per the germline V gene, CDR1 is MGHDK and CDR2 is SYGVNS. This CDR3 contains 14 residues. The V call is TRBV25-1, the J call TRBJ2-5, with 7 positions matching TRBD2. The clonotype comes from a woman in her 70s with acute or convalescent COVID-19. Specimen: peripheral blood. CDR3 sequence reads: CASSEPARGEGQYF. In DNA, the CDR3 is TGTGCCAGCAGTGAACCGGCCAGAGGGGAGGGTCAGTACTTC.